This T cell receptor (beta chain) was identified during a study of CD8+CD57+ T cells in acquired aplastic anemia. Study details: Sorted cells (CD4+ and CD8+) yielded DNA amounts that averaged about 3.1 ug. Study-wide results and caveats: A set of 25 to 35 CD8+ CDR3 sequences was shared between patients and controls, and these sequences appeared highly expressed in patients.

Previously, flow cytometry had revealed CD8+CD57+ cell expansion in the patients chosen for sequencing. According to the study, genomic DNA was the template for TCR beta VDJ and CDR3 profiling. TCRdb analysed the reads with MiXCR anew, one entry per CDR3 protein. Of 200,000 to 250,000 distinct CDR3 sequences listed, 65% are singletons. CDR1 is MNHNS, CDR2 SASEGT, per germline. CDR3 length equals 16 residues. Comment on this clonotype: Antigen: not known. The junction does not match germline at one end; this may be a read error.

The rearrangement links TRBV6-1 to TRBJ2-1; D gene unclear. The TCR sequence derives from a human donor with aplastic anemia. Sequencing used sorted CD4+, CD8+, or CD8+CD57+ T cells (not recorded which) from PBMCs. CDR3: CASSEAPSLPPDEQSF. The CDR3 DNA reads TGTGCCAGCAGTGAAGCTCCGTCGTTGCCTCCCGATGAGCAGTCCTTC.